The 4 T cell receptor beta chains given below trace back to one sample, sequenced in a study of shared clonotypes between healthy human individuals. Data came from immunoSEQ multiplex PCR; TCRdb stores just in-frame clones and leaves some out. In the table there are over a million clones, approximately 80% of which are singletons. Sequencing used memory CD4+ T cells from PBMCs. Subset of the sample: CD45RA-negative fraction. The origin of the receptors is a man aged 18 to 29 in good health. Some clones in this sample may be carry-over from other donors' samples.

This clone showed up just a few times. The chain is built from TRBV7-8 and TRBJ2-5; D gene unclear. The CDR3 loop spans 13 amino acids. Germline V gene data show CDR1 as SGHVS and CDR2 as FQNEAQ. Between the trimmed V and J ends, which lost 4 bases and 2 bases, there was a span of 8 bases. CDR3: CASSSVPQETQYF. CDR3 sequence (DNA): TGTGCCAGCAGCTCTGTTCCTCAAGAGACCCAGTACTTC.

The chain couples TRBV10-3 to TRBJ2-1; weak D call: TRBD2 (6 bases). The CDR3 runs to 11 residues. Germline CDR1 reads ENHRY; CDR2 reads SYGVKD. Trimming pared 2 bases from V and 10 bases from J, leaving 6 bases between. The CDR3 coding sequence is TGTGCCATCAGTGAGGGACTAGAGCAGTTCTTC. Amino acids: CAISEGLEQFF.

The chain's CDR3 is CSVGVVGQGGYGYTF. The CDR3 DNA sequence: TGCAGCGTTGGGGTAGTAGGACAGGGTGGGTATGGCTACACCTTC. The J gene is TRBJ1-2, the V gene TRBV29-1; 8 bases line up with TRBD1. CDR3 size: 15 residues. Germline trimming cut 4 bases from V and 5 bases from J; bases unmatched to any gene: 12. Per the germline V gene, CDR1 is SQVTM and CDR2 is ANQGSEA.

In the case of this clone: This CDR3 is also generated by other DNA sequences in the sample. This chain uses TRBV28 with TRBJ2-5; 9 bases map to TRBD1. The CDR3 sequence is 13 residues long. With V trimmed by 5 bases and J by 5 bases, 3 bases remained unmatched. From germline, CDR1 is MDHEN and CDR2 SYDVKM. This chain's CDR3 is CASSLGQGETQYF. The DNA for the CDR3 is TGTGCCAGCAGTCTAGGACAGGGGGAGACCCAGTACTTC.